The 11 T cell receptor beta chains given below trace back to one sample, sequenced in a study of vaccination and CD4 T cells after COVID-19. Sample treatment: roughly 10-day PBMC culture with coronavirus spike peptide pools or control peptides (ViraFEST assay). These receptors lack a known antigen. Once obtained from cultured CD4+ T cells, the DNA was sequenced using the Oncomine TCR Beta short-read assay. TCRdb independently ran MiXCR on the PCR reads; one entry per CDR3 protein. The table includes 9,100 or so distinct CDR3 sequences, 32% detected once. Sequencing was carried out using cultured CD4+ T cells from blood. All receptors come from a human donor with COVID-19.

The CDR3 here is CASSDSAGAGYTF. CDR3 bases: TGTGCCAGCAGTGATTCGGCAGGAGCTGGCTACACCTTC. The genes are TRBV2 and TRBJ1-2; D is ambiguous. Germline V gene sequence: CDR1 SNHLY, CDR2 FYNNEI. Between the trimmed V and J ends, which lost 3 bases and 7 bases, there was a span of 12 bases. CDR3 length: 13 residues.

This clonotype was observed a few times. The chain combines TRBV6-2 or TRBV6-3 with TRBJ2-1; 7 bases match TRBD1. Germline lookup yields CDR1 MNHEY and CDR2 SVGEGT. Trimming took 6 bases from V and 4 from J; bases not matched to a gene: 9. CDR3 size: 15 residues. The chain's CDR3 is CASRRRTGSYNEQFF. The CDR3 region has the DNA TGTGCCAGCAGGCGTAGGACAGGTTCTTACAATGAGCAGTTCTTC.

A note on this clonotype: The limits of the CDR3 on the DNA are not certain, so only TCRdb's listed CDR3 is given. CDR3 residues: CASTLWGIGNQPRHF. The V gene is TRBV7-2, the J gene TRBJ1-5; TRBD1, the table's D call, was not compared with the DNA. The CDR3 region is 15 residues in length, termini included. Per germline, CDR1 SGHTA and CDR2 FQGNSA.

This chain connects TRBV29-1 to TRBJ2-1; D may be TRBD1 (5 bases). The CDR3 sequence is 14 residues long. Trimming removed 3 bases from V and 6 bases from J, with 15 bases in between. CDR1 SQVTM and CDR2 ANQGSEA come from the germline V gene. The CDR3 nucleotides read TGCAGCGTTGATTACGGTTCAAGGGGCAATGAGCAGTTCTTC. Protein sequence: CSVDYGSRGNEQFF.

The V and J genes are TRBV19 and TRBJ2-1; D could derive from TRBD1 or TRBD2 (5 bases each). The germline V gene has CDR1 LNHDA and CDR2 SQIVND (reference sequence). V lost 1 base and J 7 bases, leaving 5 bases between the germline ends. CDR3 size: 12 residues. The CDR3 DNA follows: TGTGCCAGTAGTATAGGGGGGAATGAGCAGTTCTTC. Its protein product is CASSIGGNEQFF. The entire variable domain, with the rest obtained from reference TRBV19 and TRBJ2-1, is as follows: DGGITQSPKYLFRKEGQNVTLSCEQNLNHDAMYWYRQDPGQGLRLIYYSQIVNDFQKGDIAEGYSVSREKKESFPLTVTSAQKNPTAFYLCASSIGGNEQFFGPGTRLTVL.

This clonotype was picked up a small number of times. This chain connects TRBV27 to TRBJ1-1, with D uncertain. CDR1 is MNHEY and CDR2 is SMNVEV in the germline V gene (reference sequence). Trimming removed 9 bases from V and 3 bases from J, with 11 bases in between. The CDR3 runs 12 residues. The CDR3 is CARTPMDTEAFF. CDR3 coding DNA: TGTGCCAGGACGCCTATGGACACTGAAGCTTTCTTT.

The chain carries TRBV29-1 and TRBJ2-4; D possibly matches TRBD1 or TRBD2 (5 bases each). CDR1 is SQVTM and CDR2 is ANQGSEA in the germline V gene. The V gene lost 4 bases and the J gene lost 1 base, with 8 bases spanning the gap. This CDR3 has 13 residues. CDR3 amino acids: CSVGEGAKNIQYF. Written as DNA, the CDR3 is TGCAGCGTTGGAGAGGGGGCCAAAAACATTCAGTACTTC.

CDR3 in amino acids: CSVEEPAGYGYTF. The CDR3 DNA reads TGCAGCGTTGAAGAGCCTGCCGGCTATGGCTACACCTTC. The chain uses TRBV29-1 and TRBJ1-2; D not resolved. Trimming shortened V by 0 bases and J by 4 bases, and 9 bases separated the two germline ends. This CDR3 is 13 amino acids long. The V gene's germline CDR1 is SQVTM and CDR2 ANQGSEA.

The rearrangement joins TRBV10-3 to TRBJ2-6; 7 bases align to TRBD1. The length of the CDR3 is 16 residues. The germline gives CDR1 ENHRY, CDR2 SYGVKD. Germline trimming cut 8 bases from V and 0 bases from J; bases unmatched to any gene: 7. CDR3 nucleotides: TGTGCCATCGTCGGGACAGCCGTCTCTGGGGCCAACGTCCTGACTTTC. This sequence encodes CAIVGTAVSGANVLTF.

J is TRBJ2-5 and V is TRBV20-1, with D possibly TRBD2 on 6 matching bases. Germline V gene sequence: CDR1 DFQATT, CDR2 SNEGSKA (reference sequence). Trimming cost V 5 bases and J 2 bases, with 18 bases left between them. The CDR3 runs 15 residues. The CDR3 region has the DNA TGCAGTGCTGGAGCTGGCGGGGAGAAACAAGAGACCCAGTACTTC. This gives the protein CSAGAGGEKQETQYF.

This chain links TRBV10-1 with TRBJ2-1; tentative D call: TRBD1 (6 bases). The CDR3 is 15 amino acids. V was clipped by 8 bases and J by 3 bases, with 17 bases between them. The V gene's germline CDR1 is WNHNN and CDR2 SYGVQD (reference sequence). CDR3 sequence (DNA): TGCGCCAGCTCCCGTGCAGGGGCCCTCTACAATGAGCAGTTCTTC. As protein: CASSRAGALYNEQFF.